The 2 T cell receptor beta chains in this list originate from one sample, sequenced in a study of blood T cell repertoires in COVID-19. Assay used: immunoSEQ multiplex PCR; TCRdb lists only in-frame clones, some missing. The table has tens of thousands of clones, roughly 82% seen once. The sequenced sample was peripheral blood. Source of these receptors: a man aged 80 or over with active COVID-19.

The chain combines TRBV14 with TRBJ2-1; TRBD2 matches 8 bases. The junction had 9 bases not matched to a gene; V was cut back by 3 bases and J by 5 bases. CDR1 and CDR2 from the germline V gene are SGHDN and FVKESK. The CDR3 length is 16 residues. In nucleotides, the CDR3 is TGTGCCAGCAGCCAGGAAAGACTAGCGCGAAACAATGAGCAGTTCTTC. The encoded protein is CASSQERLARNNEQFF. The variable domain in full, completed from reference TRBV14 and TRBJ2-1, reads EAGVTQFPSHSVIEKGQTVTLRCDPISGHDNLYWYRRVMGKEIKFLLHFVKESKQDESGMPNNRFLAERTGGTYSTLKVQPAELEDSGVYFCASSQERLARNNEQFFGPGTRLTVL.

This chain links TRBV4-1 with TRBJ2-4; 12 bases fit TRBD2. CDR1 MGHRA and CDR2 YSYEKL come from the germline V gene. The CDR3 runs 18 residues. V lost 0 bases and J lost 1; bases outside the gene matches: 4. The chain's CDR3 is CASSQEGLAGGAKNIQYF. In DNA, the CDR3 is TGCGCCAGCAGCCAAGAGGGACTAGCGGGCGGGGCCAAAAACATTCAGTACTTC.